Presented here are 25 T cell receptor beta chains from one specimen sequenced in a study of T cells after yellow fever vaccination. Using its own MiXCR run on the 5' RACE reads, TCRdb lists one record per CDR3 protein. The table lists about 85,000 distinct CDR3 sequences, more than 10% of them singletons. The starting material was CD8+ T cells not binding an NS4B(214-222) dextramer, sorted from PBMCs, obtained roughly 20 days after the first yellow fever vaccination. These receptors were collected from a man younger than 35 who received the YFV17D yellow fever vaccine.

The J gene is TRBJ2-3, the V gene TRBV9; 9 positions match TRBD2. The CDR3 loop spans 17 amino acids. The ends lost 0 bases at V and 0 bases at J; junction bases unmatched: 5. Germline V gene data show CDR1 as SGDLS and CDR2 as YYNGEE. The CDR3 loop is CASSVGLAGTSTDTQYF. CDR3 in DNA: TGTGCCAGCAGCGTAGGCCTAGCGGGGACTAGCACAGATACGCAGTATTTT.

The gene calls are TRBV12-2 and TRBJ2-7; the tabulated D call, TRBD1, remains unverified against the DNA. TRBV12-2 is assigned pseudogene status. The CDR3 is made up of 14 amino acids. CDR3 bases: TGTGCAAGTCGCCGAGCCCCAGGTTGCTACGAGCAGTACTTC. It encodes CASRRAPGCYEQYF.

This clonotype was counted a few times. This chain's CDR3 is CASSLGKNEQFF. The CDR3 DNA reads TGTGCCAGCAGCTTAGGCAAGAATGAGCAGTTCTTC. The rearrangement uses TRBV7-9 and TRBJ2-1, with D unresolved. CDR1 is SEHNR, CDR2 FQNEAQ, per germline (reference sequence). The CDR3 sequence is 12 residues long. Trimming took 1 base from V and 7 from J, leaving 5 bases between them.

The chain employs TRBV12-3 or TRBV12-4 and TRBJ1-1; the match to TRBD1 covers 9 bases. The V and J ends lost 4 bases and 4 bases, in that order; junction bases with no gene match: 10. The CDR3 is 16 residues long. CDR3 in DNA: TGTGCCAGCAGTTCATGGGACAGGGTGGCTGGCACTGAAGCTTTCTTT. This translates into CASSSWDRVAGTEAFF.

The chain carries TRBV11-2 and TRBJ2-7, with TRBD1 matching 8 bases. The V gene end was trimmed by 6 bases and the J gene end by 3 bases; junction bases not matched to a gene: 10. Germline values: CDR1 SGHAT, CDR2 FQNNGV. The CDR3 loop spans 15 amino acids. The CDR3 loop is CASSNSGTGHYEQYF. In DNA, the CDR3 is TGTGCCAGCAGTAATTCCGGGACAGGTCACTACGAGCAGTACTTC.

There are a few counts of this clonotype. The gene calls are TRBV12-3 or TRBV12-4 and TRBJ1-5; D perhaps matches TRBD1 (6 bases). CDR3 length equals 14 residues. V was cut by 6 bases and J by 6 bases, with 15 bases left in between. The CDR3 DNA sequence: TGTGCCAGCAGCCCAGGACAGTTCGGTCAGCCCCAGCATTTT. This gives the protein CASSPGQFGQPQHF.

This clonotype appeared a few times. The rearrangement uses TRBV7-9 and TRBJ1-5; possibly TRBD1 for D (5 bases). Trimming pared 5 bases from V and 5 bases from J, leaving 13 bases between. CDR3 length: 14 amino acids. Germline assignment: CDR1 SEHNR and CDR2 FQNEAQ (reference sequence). CDR3 sequence: CASSPGVQHQPQHF. The CDR3 DNA reads as TGTGCCAGCAGCCCGGGGGTCCAGCATCAGCCCCAGCATTTT.

This clonotype was counted a few times. This chain connects TRBV7-3 to TRBJ2-3, with D perhaps TRBD1 or TRBD2 (6 bases each). V lost 4 bases, J lost 1 base, and 9 bases lay in between. The CDR3 has 14 amino acids. Germline assignment: CDR1 SGHTA and CDR2 FQGTGA. The CDR3 here is CASSWGAGTDTQYF. The CDR3 nucleotides are TGTGCCAGCAGCTGGGGGGCGGGCACAGATACGCAGTATTTT.

This rearrangement joins TRBV7-2 to TRBJ2-1, with D possibly TRBD2 on 5 matching bases. With 2 bases removed from V and 6 bases from J, the gap between germline ends came to 14 bases. Germline CDR1 reads SGHTA; CDR2 reads FQGNSA. The CDR3 length is 15 residues. CDR3 protein: CASSLLRGSGNEQFF. The CDR3 nucleotides are TGTGCCAGCAGCTTATTACGGGGTTCGGGCAATGAGCAGTTCTTC.

This clonotype has just a few counts. The chain uses TRBV3-1 and TRBJ2-5; D remains unclear. The CDR3 has 11 amino acids. The V and J ends lost 8 bases and 5 bases respectively, with 9 bases between them. CDR1 is LGHDT and CDR2 is YNNKEL in the germline V gene (reference sequence). CDR3 residues: CASRTGETQYF. CDR3 sequence (DNA): TGTGCCAGCCGGACCGGGGAGACCCAGTACTTC.

This clonotype has a count of ten or more. The chain has TRBV27 and TRBJ2-2, with 7 bases that match TRBD2. The CDR3 is 15 amino acids. V lost 5 bases and J lost 3; bases outside the gene matches: 6. Germline loops: CDR1 MNHEY, CDR2 SMNVEV (reference sequence). CDR3 protein: CASSPLAGDTGELFF. The CDR3 DNA reads TGTGCCAGCAGTCCCTTGGCGGGGGACACCGGGGAGCTGTTTTTT.

This chain uses TRBV20-1 with TRBJ2-1; TRBD2 matches at 9 bases. The CDR3 totals 17 residues. J gave up 0 bases and V 2 bases, and 8 bases lay outside the gene matches. Germline V gene sequence: CDR1 DFQATT, CDR2 SNEGSKA (reference sequence). The CDR3 is CSARTTSGLHSYNEQFF. The CDR3 bases are TGCAGTGCTAGAACGACTAGCGGATTGCACTCCTACAATGAGCAGTTCTTC.

The chain links TRBV5-1 to TRBJ2-3; TRBD2 aligns across 7 bases. Germline-derived CDR1 and CDR2 are SGHRS and YFSETQ. The CDR3 is made up of 16 amino acids. The ends lost 0 bases at V and 1 base at J; junction bases unmatched: 5. The DNA of the CDR3 is TGCGCCAGCAGCTTGGCACTAGCGCTCCGCACAGATACGCAGTATTTT. Protein sequence: CASSLALALRTDTQYF.

The chain joins TRBV7-6 to TRBJ2-5; 7 bases are a match to TRBD1. Trimming removed 5 bases from V and 4 bases from J; junction bases left unmatched: 10. Germline CDR1 SGHVS, CDR2 FNYEAQ. The CDR3 runs 15 residues. CDR3 DNA: TGTGCCAGCAGCCCAAATGGACAGGTTGGAGAGACCCAGTACTTC. Amino acid sequence: CASSPNGQVGETQYF.

The chain has TRBV11-1 and TRBJ1-3; D is unclear. CDR3 size: 20 residues. Trimming shortened V by 0 bases and J by 2 bases, and 23 bases separated the two germline ends. Germline CDR1 SGHAT, CDR2 FQDESV (reference sequence). CDR3 loop: CASSLAYLSLTNEPGNTIYF. CDR3 in DNA: TGTGCCAGCAGCTTAGCGTACCTGTCCTTAACTAATGAGCCTGGAAACACCATATATTTT.

This clonotype was observed a few times. V gene TRBV10-3 combines with J gene TRBJ1-1; the D is unclear. The V end was cut by 10 bases, the J end by 2 bases, with 8 bases between. The length of the CDR3 is 11 residues. Germline V gene data show CDR1 as ENHRY and CDR2 as SYGVKD. CDR3 nucleotides: TGTGCCACCACAGATAACACTGAAGCTTTCTTT. Amino acids: CATTDNTEAFF.

The chain joins TRBV7-8 to TRBJ2-1; 7 nucleotides agree with TRBD1. The CDR3 contains 14 residues. Germline V gene sequence: CDR1 SGHVS, CDR2 FQNEAQ. The trim removed 5 bases at V and 15 bases at J, leaving 16 bases unmatched. CDR3: CASSTSRDSPGTFF. The CDR3, as DNA: TGTGCCAGCAGCACCTCCCGGGACAGCCCCGGCACGTTCTTC.

This clonotype was picked up a small number of times. This chain connects TRBV7-9 to TRBJ2-1; D call uncertain. The CDR3 is made up of 14 amino acids. V lost 2 bases, J lost 2 bases, and 7 bases lay in between. From germline, CDR1 is SEHNR and CDR2 FQNEAQ (reference sequence). CDR3 in DNA: TGTGCCAGCAGCTTACTATCCACCTACAATGAGCAGTTCTTC. Translated, it gives CASSLLSTYNEQFF.

A few counts support this clonotype. This sequence joins TRBV27 and TRBJ2-7; weak D call: TRBD2 (6 bases). V was shortened by 0 bases and J by 2 bases, with 11 bases between the two germline ends. The CDR3 is 15 residues long. The germline gives CDR1 MNHEY, CDR2 SMNVEV (reference sequence). The CDR3 region has the DNA TGTGCCAGCAGTTTATCGGTGGAGGGAGCCTACGAGCAGTACTTC. The encoded protein is CASSLSVEGAYEQYF.

The chain has TRBV9 and TRBJ2-1; TRBD2 matches 11 bases. The J segment lost 6 bases and the V segment lost 2 bases, leaving 1 base of the junction unmatched. Looked up from germline, CDR1 is SGDLS and CDR2 is YYNGEE. CDR3 length equals 14 residues. The CDR3 DNA is TGTGCCAGCAGCGTTAGCGGGGGGGTCAATGAGCAGTTCTTC. It is translated as CASSVSGGVNEQFF.

The sample holds a few counts of this clonotype. The chain couples TRBV6-2 or TRBV6-3 to TRBJ2-2; D is unresolved. The V end was cut by 6 bases, the J end by 6 bases, with 11 bases between. Germline V CDR1 and CDR2: MNHEY, SVGEGT. The CDR3 is 13 residues long. In DNA, the CDR3 is TGTGCCAGCAGATATATATTGTCCGGGGAGCTGTTTTTT. It translates to CASRYILSGELFF.

This clonotype has a handful of counts. The V gene is TRBV29-1, the J gene TRBJ2-2; maybe TRBD1 (5 bases). This CDR3 has 12 residues. Germline CDR1 reads SQVTM; CDR2 reads ANQGSEA. Trimming removed 7 bases from V and 4 bases from J, with 10 bases in between. CDR3 in DNA: TGCAGCGGGCAGGGTGGCACCGGGGAGCTGTTTTTT. It codes for CSGQGGTGELFF.

This chain links TRBV20-1 with TRBJ2-4, with 8 bases identical to TRBD1. The V gene end was trimmed by 7 bases and the J gene end by 0 bases; junction bases not matched to a gene: 8. The CDR3 totals 15 residues. CDR1 DFQATT and CDR2 SNEGSKA come from the germline V gene (reference sequence). CDR3 region: CSVERDRLAKNIQYF. The CDR3 coding sequence is TGCAGTGTAGAGAGGGACAGGCTAGCCAAAAACATTCAGTACTTC.

This chain's CDR3 is CASSIEPAPNYGYTF. The CDR3 DNA reads as TGTGCCAGTAGTATCGAGCCAGCTCCTAACTATGGCTACACCTTC. This chain uses TRBV19 with TRBJ1-2, with D hard to call. The CDR3 consists of 15 residues. Germline CDR1 reads LNHDA; CDR2 reads SQIVND (reference sequence). V gave up 3 bases and J gave up 0 bases, with 11 bases separating them.

The chain carries TRBV12-3 or TRBV12-4 and TRBJ1-5, with D perhaps matching TRBD1 (5 bases). Trimming pared 6 bases from V and 1 base from J, leaving 10 bases between. The CDR3 extends over 14 amino acids. The CDR3 nucleotides read TGTGCCAGCAGCGATGGACAAAGCAATCAGCCCCAGCATTTT. Residues: CASSDGQSNQPQHF.